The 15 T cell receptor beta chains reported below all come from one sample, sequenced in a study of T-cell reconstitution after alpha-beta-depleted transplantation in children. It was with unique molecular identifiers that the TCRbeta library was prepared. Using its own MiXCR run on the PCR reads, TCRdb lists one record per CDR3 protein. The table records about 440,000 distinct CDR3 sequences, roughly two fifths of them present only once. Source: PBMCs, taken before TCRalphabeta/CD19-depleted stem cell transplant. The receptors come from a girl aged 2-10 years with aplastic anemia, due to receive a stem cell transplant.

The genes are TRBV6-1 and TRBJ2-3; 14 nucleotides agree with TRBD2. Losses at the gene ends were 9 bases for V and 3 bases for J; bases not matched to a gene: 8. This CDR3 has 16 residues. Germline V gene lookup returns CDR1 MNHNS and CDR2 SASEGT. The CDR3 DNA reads TGTGCCAGGGAAAACGGGACTAGCGGGAGAACAGATACGCAGTATTTT. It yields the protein CARENGTSGRTDTQYF.

The CDR3 spells CASSPGGTAKLTDTQYF. CDR3 coding DNA: TGTGCCAGCAGCCCTGGTGGGACAGCGAAACTCACAGATACGCAGTATTTT. This chain connects TRBV5-5 to TRBJ2-3; 7 positions match TRBD1. This CDR3 spans 17 amino acids. Germline V gives CDR1 SGHKS, CDR2 YYEKEE (reference sequence). The V segment lost 4 bases and the J segment 2 bases; nucleotides outside the gene matches: 13.

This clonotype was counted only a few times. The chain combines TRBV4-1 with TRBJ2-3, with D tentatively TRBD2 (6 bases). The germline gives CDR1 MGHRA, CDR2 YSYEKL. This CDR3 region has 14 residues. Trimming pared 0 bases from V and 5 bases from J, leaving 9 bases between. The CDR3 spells CASSQDGGRDTQYF. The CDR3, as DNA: TGCGCCAGCAGCCAAGACGGAGGGAGAGATACGCAGTATTTT.

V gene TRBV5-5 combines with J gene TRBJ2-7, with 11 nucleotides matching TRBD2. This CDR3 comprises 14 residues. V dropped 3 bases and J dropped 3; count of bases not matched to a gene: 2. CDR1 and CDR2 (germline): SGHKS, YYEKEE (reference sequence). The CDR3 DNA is TGTGCCAGCAGCTCCGGGACTAGCGGCTACGAGCAGTACTTC. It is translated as CASSSGTSGYEQYF. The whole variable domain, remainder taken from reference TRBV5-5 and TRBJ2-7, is DAGVTQSPTHLIKTRGQQVTLRCSPISGHKSVSWYQQVLGQGPQFIFQYYEKEERGRGNFPDRFSARQFPNYSSELNVNALLLGDSALYLCASSSGTSGYEQYFGPGTRLTVT.

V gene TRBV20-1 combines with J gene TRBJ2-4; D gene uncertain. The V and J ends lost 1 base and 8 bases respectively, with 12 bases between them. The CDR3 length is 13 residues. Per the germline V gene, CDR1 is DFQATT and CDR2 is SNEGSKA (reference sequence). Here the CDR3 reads CSARVPAAYIQYF. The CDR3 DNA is TGCAGTGCTAGAGTTCCGGCAGCCTACATTCAGTACTTC.

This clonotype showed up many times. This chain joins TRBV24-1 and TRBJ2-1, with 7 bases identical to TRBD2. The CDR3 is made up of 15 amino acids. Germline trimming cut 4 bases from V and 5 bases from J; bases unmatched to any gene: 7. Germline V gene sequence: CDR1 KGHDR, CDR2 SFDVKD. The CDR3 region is CATSDAGDYHNEQFF. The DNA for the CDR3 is TGTGCCACCAGTGACGCCGGGGACTACCACAATGAGCAGTTCTTC.

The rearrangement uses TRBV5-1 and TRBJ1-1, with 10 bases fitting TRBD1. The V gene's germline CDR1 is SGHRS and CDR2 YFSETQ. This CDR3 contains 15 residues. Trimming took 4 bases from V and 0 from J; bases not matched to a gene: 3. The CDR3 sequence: CASSPGQGVNTEAFF. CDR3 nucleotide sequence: TGCGCCAGCAGCCCTGGACAGGGGGTGAACACTGAAGCTTTCTTT.

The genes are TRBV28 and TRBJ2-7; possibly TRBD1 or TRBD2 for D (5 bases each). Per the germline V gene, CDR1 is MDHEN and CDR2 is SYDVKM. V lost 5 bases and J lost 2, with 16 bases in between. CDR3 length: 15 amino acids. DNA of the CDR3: TGTGCCAGCAGTCGTGCCGAGGGGCCTCCCTACGAGCAGTACTTC. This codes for CASSRAEGPPYEQYF.

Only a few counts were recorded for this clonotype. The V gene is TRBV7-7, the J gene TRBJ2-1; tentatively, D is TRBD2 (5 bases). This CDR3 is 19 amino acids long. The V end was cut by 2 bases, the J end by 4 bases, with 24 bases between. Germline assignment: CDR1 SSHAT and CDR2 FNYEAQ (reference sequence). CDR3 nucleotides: TGTGCCAGCAGCTTAATACGGGCGCGGGCGAGAGGGTGGTACAATGAGCAGTTCTTC. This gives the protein CASSLIRARARGWYNEQFF.

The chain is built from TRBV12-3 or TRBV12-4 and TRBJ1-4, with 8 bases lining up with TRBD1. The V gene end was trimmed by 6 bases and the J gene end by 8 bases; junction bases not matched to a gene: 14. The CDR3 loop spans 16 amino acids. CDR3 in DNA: TGTGCCAGCAGCCCTGCGGGGACAGGCCCGACCGAAAAACTGTTTTTT. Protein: CASSPAGTGPTEKLFF.

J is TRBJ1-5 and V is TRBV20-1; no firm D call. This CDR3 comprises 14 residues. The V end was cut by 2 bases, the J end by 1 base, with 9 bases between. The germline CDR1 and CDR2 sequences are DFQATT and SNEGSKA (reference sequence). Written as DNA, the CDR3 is TGCAGTGCTAGAATTGTGGGGAGCAATCAGCCCCAGCATTTT. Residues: CSARIVGSNQPQHF.

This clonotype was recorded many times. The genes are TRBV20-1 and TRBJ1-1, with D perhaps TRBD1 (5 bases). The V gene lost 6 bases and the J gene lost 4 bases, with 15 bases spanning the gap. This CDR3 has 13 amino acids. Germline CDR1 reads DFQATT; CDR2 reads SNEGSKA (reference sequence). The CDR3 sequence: CSAIQGSGTEAFF. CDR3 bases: TGCAGTGCCATTCAGGGATCCGGCACTGAAGCTTTCTTT.

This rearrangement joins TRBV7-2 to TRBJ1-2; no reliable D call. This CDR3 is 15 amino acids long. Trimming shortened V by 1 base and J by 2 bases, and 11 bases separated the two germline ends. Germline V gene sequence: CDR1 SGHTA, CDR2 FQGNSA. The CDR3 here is CASSLEYRPNYGYTF. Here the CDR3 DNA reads TGTGCCAGCAGCTTAGAGTACAGACCAAACTATGGCTACACCTTC. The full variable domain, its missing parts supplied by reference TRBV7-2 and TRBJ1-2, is GAGVSQSPSNKVTEKGKDVELRCDPISGHTALYWYRQSLGQGLEFLIYFQGNSAPDKSGLPSDRFSAERTGGSVSTLTIQRTQQEDSAVYLCASSLEYRPNYGYTFGSGTRLTVV.

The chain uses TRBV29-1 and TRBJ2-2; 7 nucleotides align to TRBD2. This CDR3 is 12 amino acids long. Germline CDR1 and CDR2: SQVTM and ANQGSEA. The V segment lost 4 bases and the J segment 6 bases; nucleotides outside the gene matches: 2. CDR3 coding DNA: TGCAGCGTTGGCGGGAGTGCCGGGGAGCTGTTTTTT. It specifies CSVGGSAGELFF.

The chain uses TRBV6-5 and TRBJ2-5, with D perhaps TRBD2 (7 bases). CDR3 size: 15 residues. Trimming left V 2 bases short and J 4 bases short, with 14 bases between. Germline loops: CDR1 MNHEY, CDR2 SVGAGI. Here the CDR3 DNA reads TGTGCCAGCAGTTACGTGGGGGGGCGCGGAGAGACCCAGTACTTC. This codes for CASSYVGGRGETQYF.